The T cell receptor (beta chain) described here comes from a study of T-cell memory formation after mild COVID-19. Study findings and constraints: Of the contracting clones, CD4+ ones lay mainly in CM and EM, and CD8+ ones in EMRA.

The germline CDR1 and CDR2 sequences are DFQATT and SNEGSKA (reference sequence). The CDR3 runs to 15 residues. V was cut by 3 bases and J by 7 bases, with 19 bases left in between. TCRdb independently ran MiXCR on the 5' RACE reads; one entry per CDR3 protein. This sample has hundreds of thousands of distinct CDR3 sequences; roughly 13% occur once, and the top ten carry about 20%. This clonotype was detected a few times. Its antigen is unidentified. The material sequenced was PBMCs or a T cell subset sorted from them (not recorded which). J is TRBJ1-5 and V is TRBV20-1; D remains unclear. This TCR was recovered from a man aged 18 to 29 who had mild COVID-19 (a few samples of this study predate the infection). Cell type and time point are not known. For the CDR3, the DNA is TGCAGTGCTAGGGAGGATGCCAGGCCGGACCAGCCCCAGCATTTT. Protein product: CSAREDARPDQPQHF.